This T cell receptor beta chain was recorded in a study of T cells in localized non-small cell lung cancer. Findings of the study overall: Compared with tumor, uninvolved adjacent lung displayed greater T cell clonality, ranking highest overall.

This clone came up a few times. The antigen is undetermined. Trimming pared 7 bases from V and 4 bases from J, leaving 16 bases between. Germline values: CDR1 MDHEN, CDR2 SYDVKM. This CDR3 is 14 amino acids long. Here immunoSEQ multiplex PCR was the method, and the copy in TCRdb shows in-frame clones only, minus some. Of about 28,000 clones listed, approximately 88% are singletons. This receptor was taken from a male donor at least 60 years old with stage I lung adenocarcinoma. Sample: peripheral blood, taken before any cancer treatment. This chain connects TRBV28 to TRBJ1-2; D ambiguous. The CDR3 spells CASTNEGRFYGYTF. DNA for the CDR3: TGTGCCAGCACGAACGAGGGCAGATTCTATGGCTACACCTTC.